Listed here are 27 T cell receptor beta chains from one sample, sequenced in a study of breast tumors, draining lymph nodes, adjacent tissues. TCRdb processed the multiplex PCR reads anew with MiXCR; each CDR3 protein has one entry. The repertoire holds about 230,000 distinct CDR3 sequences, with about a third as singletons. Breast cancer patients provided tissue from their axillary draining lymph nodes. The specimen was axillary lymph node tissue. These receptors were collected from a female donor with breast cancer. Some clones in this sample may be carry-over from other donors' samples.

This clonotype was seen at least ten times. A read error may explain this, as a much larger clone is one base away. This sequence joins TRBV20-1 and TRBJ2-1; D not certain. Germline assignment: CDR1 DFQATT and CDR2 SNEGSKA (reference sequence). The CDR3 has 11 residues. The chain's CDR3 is CSAAPGNEQSF. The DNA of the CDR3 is TGCAGTGCTGCGCCAGGCAATGAGCAGTCCTTC.

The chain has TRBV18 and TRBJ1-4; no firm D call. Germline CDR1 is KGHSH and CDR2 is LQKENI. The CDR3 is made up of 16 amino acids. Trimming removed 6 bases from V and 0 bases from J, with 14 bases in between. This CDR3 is CASSGTEVPTNEKLFF. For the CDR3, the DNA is TGTGCCAGCTCGGGAACCGAGGTACCAACTAATGAAAAACTGTTTTTT.

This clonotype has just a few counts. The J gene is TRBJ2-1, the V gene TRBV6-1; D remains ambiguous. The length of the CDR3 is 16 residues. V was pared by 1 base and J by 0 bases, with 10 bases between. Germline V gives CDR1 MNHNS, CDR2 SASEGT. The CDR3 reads CASSEVSTGSYNEQFF. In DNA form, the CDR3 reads TGTGCCAGCAGTGAAGTGTCTACGGGCTCCTACAATGAGCAGTTCTTC.

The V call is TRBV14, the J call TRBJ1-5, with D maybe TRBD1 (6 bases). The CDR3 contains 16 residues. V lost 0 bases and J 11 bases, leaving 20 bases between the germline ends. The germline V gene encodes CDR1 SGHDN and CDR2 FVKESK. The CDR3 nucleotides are TGTGCCAGCAGCCAAGATTTACTAGCGGGACAAGAGACCCAGCATTTT. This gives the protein CASSQDLLAGQETQHF.

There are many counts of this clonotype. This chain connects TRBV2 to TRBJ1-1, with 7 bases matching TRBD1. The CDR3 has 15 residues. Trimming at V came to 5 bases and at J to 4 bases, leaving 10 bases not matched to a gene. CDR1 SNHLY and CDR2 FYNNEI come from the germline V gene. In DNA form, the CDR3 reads TGTGCCAGCAGTAAAGATCGACAGGGAGGCACTGAAGCTTTCTTT. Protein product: CASSKDRQGGTEAFF.

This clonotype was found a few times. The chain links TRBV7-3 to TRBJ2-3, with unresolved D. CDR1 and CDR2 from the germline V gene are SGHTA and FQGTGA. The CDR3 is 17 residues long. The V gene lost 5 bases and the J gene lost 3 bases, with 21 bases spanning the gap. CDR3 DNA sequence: TGTGCCAGCAGCGCCTCGGGCCCCTCAGTTGGGACAGATACGCAGTATTTT. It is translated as CASSASGPSVGTDTQYF.

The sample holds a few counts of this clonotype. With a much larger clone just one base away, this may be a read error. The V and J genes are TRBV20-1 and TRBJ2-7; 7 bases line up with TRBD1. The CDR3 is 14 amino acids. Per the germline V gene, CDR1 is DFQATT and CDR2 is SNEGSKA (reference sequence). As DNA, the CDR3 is TGCAGTGCTGAGCCGACAGGGAGCTCCTCCGAGCAGTACTTC. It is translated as CSAEPTGSSSEQYF.

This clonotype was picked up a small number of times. CDR3 bases: TGTGCCAGCAGCTTGGACAGGGCCGGGGAGACCCAGTACTTC. Its protein is CASSLDRAGETQYF. The chain employs TRBV5-6 and TRBJ2-5; possibly TRBD1 for D (6 bases). The CDR3 runs to 14 residues. Germline loops: CDR1 SGHDT, CDR2 YYEEEE. V shed 0 bases and J shed 5 bases, with 11 bases lying between them. The whole variable domain, filled in from reference TRBV5-6 and TRBJ2-5, reads DAGVTQSPTHLIKTRGQQVTLRCSPKSGHDTVSWYQQALGQGPQFIFQYYEEEERQRGNFPDRFSGHQFPNYSSELNVNALLLGDSALYLCASSLDRAGETQYFGPGTRLLVL.

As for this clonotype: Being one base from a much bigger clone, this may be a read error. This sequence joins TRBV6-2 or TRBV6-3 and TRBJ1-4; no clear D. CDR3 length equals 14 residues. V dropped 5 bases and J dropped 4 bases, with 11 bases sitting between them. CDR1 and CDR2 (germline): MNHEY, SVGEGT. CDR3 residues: CASSHERSNEKLFF. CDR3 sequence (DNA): TGTGCCAGCAGTCATGAGCGGAGTAATGAAAAACTGTTTTTT.

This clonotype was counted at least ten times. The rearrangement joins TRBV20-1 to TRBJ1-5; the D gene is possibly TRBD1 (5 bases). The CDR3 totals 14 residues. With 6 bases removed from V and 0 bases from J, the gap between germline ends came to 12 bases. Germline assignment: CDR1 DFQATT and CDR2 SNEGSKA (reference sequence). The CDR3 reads CSAAGHYSNQPQHF. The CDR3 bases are TGCAGTGCGGCCGGACACTATAGCAATCAGCCCCAGCATTTT.

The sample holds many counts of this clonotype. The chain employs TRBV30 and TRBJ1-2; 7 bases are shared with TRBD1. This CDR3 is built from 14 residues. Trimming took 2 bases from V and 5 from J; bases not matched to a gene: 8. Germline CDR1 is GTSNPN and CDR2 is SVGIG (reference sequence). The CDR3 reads CAWSPLDRSYGYTF. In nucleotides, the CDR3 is TGTGCCTGGAGTCCCTTGGACAGGAGTTATGGCTACACCTTC.

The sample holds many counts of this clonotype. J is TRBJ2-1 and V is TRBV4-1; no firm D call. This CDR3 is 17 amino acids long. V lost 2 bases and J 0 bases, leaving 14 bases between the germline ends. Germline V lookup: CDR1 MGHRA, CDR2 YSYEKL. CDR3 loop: CASSQTTVPSSYNEQFF. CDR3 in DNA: TGCGCCAGCAGCCAAACAACAGTGCCGAGCTCCTACAATGAGCAGTTCTTC.

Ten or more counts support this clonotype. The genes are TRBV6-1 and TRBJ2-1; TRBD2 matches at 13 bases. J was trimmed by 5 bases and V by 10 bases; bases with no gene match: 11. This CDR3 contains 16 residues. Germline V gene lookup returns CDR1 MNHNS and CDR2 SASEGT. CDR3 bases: TGTGCCACCAGGGCCGCAGGGACTAGCGGGAACAATGAGCAGTTCTTC. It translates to CATRAAGTSGNNEQFF.

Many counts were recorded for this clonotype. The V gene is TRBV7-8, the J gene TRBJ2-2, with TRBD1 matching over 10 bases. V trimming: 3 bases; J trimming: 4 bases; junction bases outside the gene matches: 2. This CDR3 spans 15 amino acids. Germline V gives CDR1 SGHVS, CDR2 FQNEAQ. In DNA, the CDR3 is TGTGCCAGCAGCTTCCGGGACAGGGGCACCGGGGAGCTGTTTTTT. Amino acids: CASSFRDRGTGELFF.

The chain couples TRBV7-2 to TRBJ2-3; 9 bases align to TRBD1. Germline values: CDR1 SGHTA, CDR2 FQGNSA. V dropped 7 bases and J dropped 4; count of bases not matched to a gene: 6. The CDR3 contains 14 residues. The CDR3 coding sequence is TGTGCCAGCACCCCGGGGACAGGGCCAGATACGCAGTATTTT. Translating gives CASTPGTGPDTQYF.

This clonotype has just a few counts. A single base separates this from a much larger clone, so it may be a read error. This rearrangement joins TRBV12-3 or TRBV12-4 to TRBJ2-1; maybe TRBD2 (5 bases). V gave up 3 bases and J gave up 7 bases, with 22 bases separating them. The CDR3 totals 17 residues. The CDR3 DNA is TGTGCCAGCAGTTTCTCGTCTCAAAGTCGGGGTAGGAATGAGCAGTTCTTC. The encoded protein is CASSFSSQSRGRNEQFF.

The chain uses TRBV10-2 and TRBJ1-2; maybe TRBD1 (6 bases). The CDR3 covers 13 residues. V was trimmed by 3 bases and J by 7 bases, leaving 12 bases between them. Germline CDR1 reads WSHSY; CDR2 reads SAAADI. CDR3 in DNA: TGCGCCAGCAGTGATTACAGGGAATCTGGCTACACCTTC. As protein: CASSDYRESGYTF.

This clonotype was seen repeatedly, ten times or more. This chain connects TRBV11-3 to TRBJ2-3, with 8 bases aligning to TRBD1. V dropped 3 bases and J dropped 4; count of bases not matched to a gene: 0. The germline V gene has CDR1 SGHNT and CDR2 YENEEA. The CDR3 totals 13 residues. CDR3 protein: CASSLTGADTQYF. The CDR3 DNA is TGTGCCAGCAGCTTGACAGGGGCAGATACGCAGTATTTT.

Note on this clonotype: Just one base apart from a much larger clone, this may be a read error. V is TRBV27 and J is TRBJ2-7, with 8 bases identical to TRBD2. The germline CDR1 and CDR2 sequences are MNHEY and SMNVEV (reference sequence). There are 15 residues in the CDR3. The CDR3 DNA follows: TGTGCCAGCAGTTTATCGGGGACTAGACGCTACGCGCAGTACTTC. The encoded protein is CASSLSGTRRYAQYF.

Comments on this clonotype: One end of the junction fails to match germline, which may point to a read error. CDR3 amino acids: CASSSGASGSVRERYF. DNA of the CDR3: TGTGCCAGCAGTTCGGGGGCATCCGGGAGCGTTCGAGAGCGGTACTTC. J is TRBJ2-7 and V is TRBV6-5; D possibly matches TRBD1 or TRBD2 (6 bases each). This CDR3 has 16 residues. Germline CDR1 is MNHEY and CDR2 is SVGAGI.

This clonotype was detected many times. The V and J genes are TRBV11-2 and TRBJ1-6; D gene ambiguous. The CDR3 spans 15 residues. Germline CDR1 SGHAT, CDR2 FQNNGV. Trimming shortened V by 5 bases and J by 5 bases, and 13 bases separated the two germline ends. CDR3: CASSPRTAHNSPLHF. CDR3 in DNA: TGTGCCAGCAGCCCCCGGACGGCTCATAATTCACCCCTCCACTTT.

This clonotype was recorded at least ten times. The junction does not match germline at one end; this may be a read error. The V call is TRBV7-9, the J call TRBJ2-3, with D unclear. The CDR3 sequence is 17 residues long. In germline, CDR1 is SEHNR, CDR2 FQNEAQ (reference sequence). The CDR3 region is CASDGGRTTIPTDPQYF. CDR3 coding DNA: TGTGCCAGCGACGGTGGTCGGACCACCATCCCCACAGATCCGCAGTATTTT.

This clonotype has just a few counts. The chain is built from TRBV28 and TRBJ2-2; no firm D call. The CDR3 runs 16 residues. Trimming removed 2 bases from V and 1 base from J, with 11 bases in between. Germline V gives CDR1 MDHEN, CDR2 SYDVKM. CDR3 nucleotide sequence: TGTGCCAGCAGTTTAGCTCCTCGATTGAACACCGGGGAGCTGTTTTTT. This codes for CASSLAPRLNTGELFF.

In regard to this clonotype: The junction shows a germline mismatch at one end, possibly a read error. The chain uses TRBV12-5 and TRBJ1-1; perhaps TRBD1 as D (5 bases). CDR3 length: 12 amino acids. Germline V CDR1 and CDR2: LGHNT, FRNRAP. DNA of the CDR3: TGTGCTAGTGGTTTTAACGACAGCCCCCTCCTCTTT. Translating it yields CASGFNDSPLLF.

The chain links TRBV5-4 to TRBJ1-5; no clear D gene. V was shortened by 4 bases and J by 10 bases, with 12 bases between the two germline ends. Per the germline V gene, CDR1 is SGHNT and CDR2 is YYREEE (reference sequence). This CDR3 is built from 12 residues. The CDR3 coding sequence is TGTGCCAGCAGCGACTTCGGGAGTCCCCAGCATTTT. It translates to CASSDFGSPQHF.

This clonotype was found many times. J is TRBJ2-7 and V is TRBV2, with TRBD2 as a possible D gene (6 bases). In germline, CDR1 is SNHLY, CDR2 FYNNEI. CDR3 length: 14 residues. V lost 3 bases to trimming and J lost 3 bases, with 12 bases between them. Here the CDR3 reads CASSEGGPRYEQYF. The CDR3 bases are TGTGCCAGCAGTGAGGGGGGACCCCGCTACGAGCAGTACTTC.

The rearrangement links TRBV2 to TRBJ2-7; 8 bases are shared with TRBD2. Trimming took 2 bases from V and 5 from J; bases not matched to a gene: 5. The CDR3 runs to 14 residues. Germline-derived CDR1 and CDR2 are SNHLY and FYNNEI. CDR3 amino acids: CASSEREGIDEQYF. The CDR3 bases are TGTGCCAGCAGTGAACGGGAGGGTATCGACGAGCAGTACTTC.